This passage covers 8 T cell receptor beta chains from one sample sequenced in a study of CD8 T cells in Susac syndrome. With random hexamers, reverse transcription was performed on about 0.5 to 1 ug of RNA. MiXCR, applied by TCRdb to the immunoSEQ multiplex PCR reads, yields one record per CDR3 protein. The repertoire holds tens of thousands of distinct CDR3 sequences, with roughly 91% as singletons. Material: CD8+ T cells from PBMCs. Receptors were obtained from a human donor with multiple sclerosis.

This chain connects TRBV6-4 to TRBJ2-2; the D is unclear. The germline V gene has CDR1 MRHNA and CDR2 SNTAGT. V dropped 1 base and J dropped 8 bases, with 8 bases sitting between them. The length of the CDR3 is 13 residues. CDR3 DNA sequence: TGTGCCAGCAGTGACTGGCCTGGTGGGGAGCTGTTTTTT. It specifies CASSDWPGGELFF.

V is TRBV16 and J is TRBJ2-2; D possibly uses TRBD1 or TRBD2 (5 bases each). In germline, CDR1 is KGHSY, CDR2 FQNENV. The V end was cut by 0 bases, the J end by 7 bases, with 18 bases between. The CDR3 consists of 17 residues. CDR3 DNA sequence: TGTGCCAGCAGCCAATCGGGATGGGGGAGCCTTAACGGGGAGCTGTTTTTT. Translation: CASSQSGWGSLNGELFF. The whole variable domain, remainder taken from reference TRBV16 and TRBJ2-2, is GEEVAQTPKHLVRGEGQKAKLYCAPIKGHSYVFWYQQVLKNEFKFLISFQNENVFDETGMPKERFSAKCLPNSPCSLEIQATKLEDSAVYFCASSQSGWGSLNGELFFGEGSRLTVL.

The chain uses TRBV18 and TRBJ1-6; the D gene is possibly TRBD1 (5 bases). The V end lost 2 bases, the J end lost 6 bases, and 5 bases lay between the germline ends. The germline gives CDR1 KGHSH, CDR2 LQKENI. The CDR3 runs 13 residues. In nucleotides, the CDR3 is TGTGCCAGCTCACCAGGGGGTAATTCACCCCTCCACTTT. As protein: CASSPGGNSPLHF.

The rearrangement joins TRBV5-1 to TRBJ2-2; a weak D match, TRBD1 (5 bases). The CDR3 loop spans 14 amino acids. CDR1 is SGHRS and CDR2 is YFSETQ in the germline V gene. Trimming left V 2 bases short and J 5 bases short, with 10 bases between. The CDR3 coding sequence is TGCGCCAGCAGCTTTTTCCAGGGAACCGGGGAGCTGTTTTTT. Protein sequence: CASSFFQGTGELFF.

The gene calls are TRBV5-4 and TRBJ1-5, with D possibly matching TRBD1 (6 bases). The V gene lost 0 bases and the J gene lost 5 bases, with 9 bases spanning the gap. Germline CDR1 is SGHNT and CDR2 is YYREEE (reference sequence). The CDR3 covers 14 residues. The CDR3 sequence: CASSLGQVDQPQHF. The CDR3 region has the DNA TGTGCCAGCAGCTTGGGACAGGTCGATCAGCCCCAGCATTTT.

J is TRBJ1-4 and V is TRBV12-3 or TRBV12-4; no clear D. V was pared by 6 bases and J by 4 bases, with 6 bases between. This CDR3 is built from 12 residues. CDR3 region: CASRWGNEKLFF. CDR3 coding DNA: TGTGCCAGCAGGTGGGGTAATGAAAAACTGTTTTTT.

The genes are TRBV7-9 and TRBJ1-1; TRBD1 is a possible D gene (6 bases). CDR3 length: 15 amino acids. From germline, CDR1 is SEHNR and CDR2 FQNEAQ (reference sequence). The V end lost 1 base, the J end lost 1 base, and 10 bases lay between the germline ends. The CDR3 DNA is TGTGCCAGCAGCTTAGGGGGGCTGGCGAACACTGAAGCTTTCTTT. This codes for CASSLGGLANTEAFF.

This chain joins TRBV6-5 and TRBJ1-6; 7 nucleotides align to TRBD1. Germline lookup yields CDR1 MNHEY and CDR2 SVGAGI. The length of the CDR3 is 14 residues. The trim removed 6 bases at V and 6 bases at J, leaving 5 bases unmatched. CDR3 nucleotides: TGTGCCAGCAGCCTTGGACAGGTTAATTCACCCCTCCACTTT. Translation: CASSLGQVNSPLHF.